The clone carrying this T cell receptor (beta chain) was found a few times. The antigen is unknown. The source of the sample is a study of shared clonotypes between healthy human individuals. General observations from the study: The small donor group covered limited genetic and exposure diversity.

Repertoires were generated with immunoSEQ multiplex PCR, while TCRdb's copy carries only in-frame clones and drops some. The repertoire consists of about 960,000 clones, with around 80% occurring once and the leading ten covering about 1.5%. This TCR was sampled from a man aged 18 to 30 in good health. Specimen: memory CD4+ T cells sorted from blood. This sample's subset: CD45RA-negative fraction.

CDR3 coding DNA: TGTGCCAGCAGCCCTTGGGGAGGGAATGAGCAGTTCTTC. This codes for CASSPWGGNEQFF. The chain is built from TRBV9 and TRBJ2-1, with 7 bases identical to TRBD2. Looked up from germline, CDR1 is SGDLS and CDR2 is YYNGEE. The CDR3 sequence is 13 residues long. V was pared by 4 bases and J by 7 bases, with 5 bases of the junction left unmatched. Combining the CDR3 with reference TRBV9 and TRBJ2-1 gives the whole variable domain DSGVTQTPKHLITATGQRVTLRCSPRSGDLSVYWYQQSLDQGLQFLIQYYNGEERAKGNILERFSAQQFPDLHSELNLSSLELGDSALYFCASSPWGGNEQFFGPGTRLTVL.